These 25 T cell receptor beta chains came from one sample sequenced in a study of cytomegalovirus exposure and HLA in healthy donors. The PCR contained 60 Vbeta and 13 Jbeta primers. Repertoires were generated with immunoSEQ multiplex PCR, while TCRdb's copy carries only in-frame clones and drops some. The sample carries 120,000 to 150,000 clones, around 66% recorded once. Sequenced material: PBMCs. These receptors were taken from a woman in her 30s in good health and CMV-seropositive.

This chain uses TRBV6-1 with TRBJ2-1; 11 bases map to TRBD2. The CDR3 is 13 amino acids. Germline trimming cut 9 bases from V and 6 bases from J; bases unmatched to any gene: 4. Germline CDR1 MNHNS, CDR2 SASEGT. In nucleotides, the CDR3 is TGTGCCAGTAGACTAGCGGGAAGCAATGAGCAGTTCTTC. It translates to CASRLAGSNEQFF.

This clone has just a few counts. The chain joins TRBV14 to TRBJ1-4; no firm D call. CDR1 is SGHDN, CDR2 FVKESK, per germline. This CDR3 is 16 amino acids long. Trimming stripped 4 bases from V and 8 bases from J, with 20 bases between. The CDR3 bases are TGTGCCAGCAGCCCTCAACGTGTGGTTCTCGGGGAAAAACTGTTTTTT. Amino acids: CASSPQRVVLGEKLFF. Drawing the rest from reference TRBV14 and TRBJ1-4, the complete variable domain is EAGVTQFPSHSVIEKGQTVTLRCDPISGHDNLYWYRRVMGKEIKFLLHFVKESKQDESGMPNNRFLAERTGGTYSTLKVQPAELEDSGVYFCASSPQRVVLGEKLFFGSGTQLSVL.

This clone came up once. Here the CDR3 reads CAWSGGLAGRLSSADTQYF. CDR3 DNA sequence: TGTGCCTGGAGTGGGGGACTAGCGGGAAGGCTATCCTCGGCAGATACGCAGTATTTT. The chain has TRBV30 and TRBJ2-3; 13 nucleotides match TRBD2. The J segment lost 4 bases and the V segment lost 1 base, leaving 14 bases of the junction unmatched. Germline CDR1 GTSNPN, CDR2 SVGIG (reference sequence). The CDR3 runs 19 residues.

The rearrangement uses TRBV2 and TRBJ2-1; TRBD1 aligns across 10 bases. V shed 7 bases, J shed 7 bases, and the junction held 7 bases outside the gene matches. This CDR3 region has 14 residues. Germline V gene data show CDR1 as SNHLY and CDR2 as FYNNEI. The CDR3 sequence: CASTSGQGFNEQFF. The CDR3 DNA sequence: TGTGCCAGCACATCGGGACAGGGGTTTAATGAGCAGTTCTTC.

There are a few counts of this clone. In nucleotides, the CDR3 is TGCGCCAGCAGCTTGCTTGGACAGGGGGCGCTTGGGCAAGAGACCCAGTACTTC. This codes for CASSLLGQGALGQETQYF. V and J are TRBV5-1 and TRBJ2-5; the match to TRBD1 covers 11 bases. The V segment lost 1 base and the J segment 2 bases; nucleotides outside the gene matches: 10. Germline CDR1 is SGHRS and CDR2 is YFSETQ. The CDR3 totals 18 residues.

The chain carries TRBV4-1 and TRBJ2-7; 8 bases are shared with TRBD2. The CDR3 contains 17 residues. The V gene end was trimmed by 3 bases and the J gene end by 0 bases; junction bases not matched to a gene: 10. The germline gives CDR1 MGHRA, CDR2 YSYEKL. This CDR3 reads CASSHSTGGKNSYEQYF. The DNA of the CDR3 is TGCGCCAGCAGCCACTCCACGGGGGGGAAGAACTCCTACGAGCAGTACTTC.

This chain links TRBV5-1 with TRBJ2-2; D is unresolved. The CDR3 is 12 residues long. Trimming pared 4 bases from V and 4 bases from J, leaving 5 bases between. Germline V lookup: CDR1 SGHRS, CDR2 YFSETQ. The CDR3 nucleotides are TGCGCCAGCAGCCTCAGCACCGGGGAGCTGTTTTTT. This gives the protein CASSLSTGELFF.

The table lists this clone with a few counts. The chain couples TRBV2 to TRBJ1-5, with TRBD1 as a possible D gene (5 bases). CDR3 length: 14 residues. Trimming left V 3 bases short and J 1 base short, with 7 bases between. CDR1 SNHLY and CDR2 FYNNEI come from the germline V gene. In nucleotides, the CDR3 is TGTGCCAGCAGTGATTGGGGCAGCAATCAGCCCCAGCATTTT. The encoded protein is CASSDWGSNQPQHF.

The rearrangement joins TRBV19 to TRBJ1-5; TRBD1 matches at 8 bases. CDR1 LNHDA and CDR2 SQIVND come from the germline V gene (reference sequence). V was clipped by 4 bases and J by 0 bases; unmatched bases: 5. The CDR3 contains 16 residues. This CDR3 is CASSTRTGISNQPQHF. CDR3 nucleotide sequence: TGTGCCAGTAGTACCCGGACAGGGATTAGCAATCAGCCCCAGCATTTT.

This clone was seen just once. The chain uses TRBV15 and TRBJ2-6; D gene unclear. V dropped 3 bases and J dropped 0 bases, with 9 bases sitting between them. Looked up from germline, CDR1 is LNHNV and CDR2 is YYDKDF (reference sequence). The CDR3 is 16 residues long. The CDR3 DNA reads TGTGCCACCAGCAGCGAAACAGCCTCTGGGGCCAACGTCCTGACTTTC. Translation gives CATSSETASGANVLTF.

Note on this clone: The sample contains more than one DNA sequence encoding this CDR3. The chain employs TRBV5-1 and TRBJ2-5; D uncertain. Deletions cut 0 bases from V and 2 bases from J, with 8 bases between. The CDR3 sequence is 14 residues long. Per germline, CDR1 SGHRS and CDR2 YFSETQ. The CDR3 protein is CASSLATAQETQYF. The CDR3 DNA sequence: TGCGCCAGCAGCTTGGCCACAGCACAAGAGACCCAGTACTTC.

In its sample, this clone was seen a few times. This chain uses TRBV11-3 with TRBJ1-5, with D perhaps TRBD1 (5 bases). Germline values: CDR1 SGHNT, CDR2 YENEEA. This CDR3 contains 16 residues. The ends were cut back, 2 bases at V and 2 bases at J, with 13 bases in the middle. The CDR3 sequence: CASSLIYRWGNQPQHF. In nucleotides, the CDR3 is TGTGCCAGCAGCTTAATATACAGGTGGGGCAATCAGCCCCAGCATTTT.

Concerning this clone: It differs at one base from a far larger clone, so likely a read error. Additional DNA sequences in this sample encode the identical CDR3. The chain recombines TRBV6-1 with TRBJ1-2; 7 nucleotides line up with TRBD1. CDR1 and CDR2 (germline): MNHNS, SASEGT. This CDR3 region has 12 residues. CDR3 residues: CASETGNYGYTF. The CDR3 DNA reads TGCGCCAGCGAGACAGGGAACTATGGCTACACCTTC.

This clone was seen more than once but under ten times. At one end, the junction sequence differs from germline, possibly due to a read error. The chain employs TRBV5-5 and TRBJ1-1; 7 nucleotides agree with TRBD1. CDR1 and CDR2 (germline): SGHKS, YYEKEE (reference sequence). The CDR3 extends over 11 amino acids. CDR3 loop: CASSLGQRAFF. The CDR3 DNA reads TGTGCCAGCAGTTTGGGACAGCGAGCTTTCTTT.

The chain has TRBV14 and TRBJ2-1; TRBD2 might be the D (5 bases). CDR1 and CDR2 (germline): SGHDN, FVKESK. The V gene lost 7 bases and the J gene lost 3 bases, with 13 bases spanning the gap. This CDR3 is 14 amino acids long. The CDR3 coding sequence is TGTGCCAGCACTCCGGGGAACCTCTACAATGAGCAGTTCTTC. Translated: CASTPGNLYNEQFF. The variable domain in full, with the rest retrieved from reference TRBV14 and TRBJ2-1, is EAGVTQFPSHSVIEKGQTVTLRCDPISGHDNLYWYRRVMGKEIKFLLHFVKESKQDESGMPNNRFLAERTGGTYSTLKVQPAELEDSGVYFCASTPGNLYNEQFFGPGTRLTVL.

This clone was recorded a few times. The V and J genes are TRBV2 and TRBJ2-3; 7 positions match TRBD1. CDR1 is SNHLY, CDR2 FYNNEI, per germline. V shed 4 bases and J 0 bases; nucleotides not matched to a gene: 4. There are 15 residues in the CDR3. CDR3 sequence reads: CASSGNRGSTDTQYF. CDR3 sequence (DNA): TGTGCCAGCAGTGGAAACAGGGGAAGCACAGATACGCAGTATTTT.

The chain recombines TRBV6-7 with TRBJ2-7; 9 bases line up with TRBD1. TRBV6-7 is an ORF; its function is uncertain. The CDR3 spans 18 residues. V lost 10 bases and J lost 0; bases outside the gene matches: 19. This CDR3 reads CANTKVYGGQGSSYEQYF. CDR3 nucleotide sequence: TGTGCCAACACCAAAGTTTACGGGGGACAGGGCTCCTCCTACGAGCAGTACTTC.

A single count supports this clone. The chain is built from TRBV7-8 and TRBJ1-2; D is undetermined. This CDR3 is built from 14 residues. V lost 1 base and J 1 base, leaving 7 bases between the germline ends. Per the germline V gene, CDR1 is SGHVS and CDR2 is FQNEAQ. This CDR3 reads CASSLGRLNYGYTF. The CDR3 nucleotides are TGTGCCAGCAGCTTAGGGCGGCTTAACTATGGCTACACCTTC.

The chain carries TRBV15 and TRBJ1-5; 10 bases match TRBD1. This CDR3 has 15 residues. Looked up from germline, CDR1 is LNHNV and CDR2 is YYDKDF (reference sequence). V was pared by 7 bases and J by 5 bases, with 8 bases of the junction left unmatched. CDR3 residues: CATNGGQGFYQPQHF. CDR3 coding DNA: TGTGCCACCAACGGGGGACAGGGGTTTTATCAGCCCCAGCATTTT.

This chain joins TRBV28 and TRBJ2-1, with 13 positions matching TRBD2. The V gene's germline CDR1 is MDHEN and CDR2 SYDVKM. The CDR3 contains 15 residues. V trimming: 5 bases; J trimming: 9 bases; junction bases outside the gene matches: 7. The CDR3 spells CASSRTSGGGGEQFF. The CDR3 DNA sequence: TGTGCCAGCAGTCGGACTAGCGGGGGTGGTGGTGAGCAGTTCTTC. Complete variable domain (other parts from reference TRBV28 and TRBJ2-1): DVKVTQSSRYLVKRTGEKVFLECVQDMDHENMFWYRQDPGLGLRLIYFSYDVKMKEKGDIPEGYSVSREKKERFSLILESASTNQTSMYLCASSRTSGGGGEQFFGPGTRLTVL.

This clone was detected only a few times. This sequence joins TRBV9 and TRBJ2-7, with TRBD2 identical over 7 bases. There are 13 residues in the CDR3. Germline V gene lookup returns CDR1 SGDLS and CDR2 YYNGEE. Trimming removed 0 bases from V and 5 bases from J; junction bases left unmatched: 2. CDR3 bases: TGTGCCAGCAGCGTAGGCGCGGGGGACGAGCAGTACTTC. It yields the protein CASSVGAGDEQYF.

The chain links TRBV2 to TRBJ2-5; 11 bases line up with TRBD2. The CDR3 loop spans 14 amino acids. The junction had 3 bases not matched to a gene; V was cut back by 5 bases and J by 4 bases. The germline V gene encodes CDR1 SNHLY and CDR2 FYNNEI. The CDR3 DNA follows: TGTGCCAGCAGTATCGGGACTAGCGGAGAGACCCAGTACTTC. The encoded protein is CASSIGTSGETQYF.

The gene calls are TRBV5-1 and TRBJ2-1; TRBD1 might be the D (8 bases). The CDR3 is 16 residues long. V gave up 7 bases and J gave up 7 bases, with 24 bases separating them. Germline values: CDR1 SGHRS, CDR2 YFSETQ. The CDR3 loop reads CASSFQGAGEGNEQFF. CDR3 sequence (DNA): TGCGCCAGCTCATTCCAGGGGGCGGGAGAGGGTAATGAGCAGTTCTTC.

This clone was picked up one time. The rearrangement uses TRBV21-1 and TRBJ1-5; the table's TRBD1 call for D was not verified on the DNA. TRBV21-1 constitutes a pseudogene. The CDR3 sequence is 16 residues long. The CDR3 loop is CASDPLGTARNQPQHF. In DNA form, the CDR3 reads TGTGCCAGCGACCCACTGGGGACAGCCCGCAATCAGCCCCAGCATTTT.

The chain has TRBV16 and TRBJ1-3; tentative D call: TRBD1 (5 bases). CDR1 and CDR2 (germline): KGHSY, FQNENV. This CDR3 contains 15 residues. The V and J ends lost 6 bases and 3 bases respectively, with 15 bases between them. CDR3: CASSPGEQGGNTIYF. The DNA for the CDR3 is TGTGCCAGCAGTCCAGGAGAGCAGGGTGGAAACACCATATATTTT. Complete variable domain (other parts from reference TRBV16 and TRBJ1-3): GEEVAQTPKHLVRGEGQKAKLYCAPIKGHSYVFWYQQVLKNEFKFLISFQNENVFDETGMPKERFSAKCLPNSPCSLEIQATKLEDSAVYFCASSPGEQGGNTIYFGEGSWLTVV.